This T cell receptor (beta chain) stems from a study of blood T cell repertoires in COVID-19. The V gene's germline CDR1 is LNHDA and CDR2 SQIVND (reference sequence). The CDR3 sequence is 15 residues long. The V gene end was trimmed by 4 bases and the J gene end by 3 bases; junction bases not matched to a gene: 2. As concerns this clone: The same CDR3 arises from other DNA sequences in this sample as well.

Produced via immunoSEQ multiplex PCR; TCRdb's table is partial and in-frame only. The sample consists of some 490,000 clones, around 85% of them appearing once. Material: peripheral blood. This TCR came from a human donor in a cohort sampled during active COVID-19. The V and J genes are TRBV19 and TRBJ2-3, with TRBD2 identical over 12 bases. This chain's CDR3 is CASSTTSGSTDTQYF. The CDR3 nucleotides are TGTGCCAGTAGTACGACTAGCGGGAGTACAGATACGCAGTATTTT.